This T cell receptor (beta chain) was identified in a study of regulatory T cells in long-lasting Graves disease. This clonotype occurred many times. CDR3-region Arm-PCR and iRepertoire HTBI primers produced the TCR beta libraries. TCRdb re-analysed the multiplex PCR reads in MiXCR, keeping a single row per CDR3 protein. Altogether approximately 470,000 distinct CDR3 sequences are present, 20% to 25% being singletons, with the ten largest covering over 7.5%. The length of the CDR3 is 15 residues. The J segment lost 6 bases and the V segment lost 4 bases, leaving 2 bases of the junction unmatched. Germline CDR1 and CDR2: SNHLY and FYNNEI. As for time point: persistent/refractory GD, antithyroid drugs over 5 years with positive TRAb. With RNA extracted from PBMCs as input, the TCR library was made.

Sequencing was performed on peripheral blood mononuclear cells (PBMCs), taken when the disease was refractory, from a patient treated with antithyroid drugs. The chain recombines TRBV2 with TRBJ2-2, with TRBD2 identical over 13 bases. This receptor was taken from a female donor with Graves disease. CDR3 DNA sequence: TGTGCCAGCAGTGGGACTAGCGGGAGATCCGGGGAGCTGTTTTTT. This sequence encodes CASSGTSGRSGELFF.